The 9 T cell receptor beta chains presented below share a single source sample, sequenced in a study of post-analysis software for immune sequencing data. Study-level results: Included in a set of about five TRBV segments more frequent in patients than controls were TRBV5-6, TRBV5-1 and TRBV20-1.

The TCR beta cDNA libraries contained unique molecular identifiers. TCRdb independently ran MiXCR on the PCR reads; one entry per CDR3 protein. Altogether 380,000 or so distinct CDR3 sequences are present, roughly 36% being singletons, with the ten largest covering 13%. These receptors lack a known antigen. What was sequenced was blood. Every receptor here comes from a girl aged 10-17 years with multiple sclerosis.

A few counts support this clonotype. The CDR3 spells CATSDLYGYTF. The CDR3 nucleotides are TGTGCCACCAGTGATCTCTATGGCTACACCTTC. The chain is built from TRBV24-1 and TRBJ1-2; D not resolved. This CDR3 has 11 amino acids. Germline CDR1 and CDR2: KGHDR and SFDVKD. Trimming pared 3 bases from V and 4 bases from J, leaving 2 bases between.

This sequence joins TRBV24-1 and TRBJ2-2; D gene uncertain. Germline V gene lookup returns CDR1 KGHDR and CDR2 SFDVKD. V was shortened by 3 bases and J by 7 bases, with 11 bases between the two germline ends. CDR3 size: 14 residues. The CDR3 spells CATSDPVPGGELFF. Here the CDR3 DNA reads TGTGCCACCAGTGATCCCGTTCCTGGCGGGGAGCTGTTTTTT.

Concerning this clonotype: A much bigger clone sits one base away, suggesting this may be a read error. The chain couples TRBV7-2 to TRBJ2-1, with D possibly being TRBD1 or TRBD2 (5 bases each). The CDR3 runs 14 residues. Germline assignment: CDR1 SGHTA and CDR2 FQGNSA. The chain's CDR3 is CASTALRGSNERFF. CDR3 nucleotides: TGTGCCAGCACCGCGCTCCGGGGCTCGAATGAGCGGTTCTTC. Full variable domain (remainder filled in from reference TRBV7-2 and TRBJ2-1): GAGVSQSPSNKVTEKGKDVELRCDPISGHTALYWYRQSLGQGLEFLIYFQGNSAPDKSGLPSDRFSAERTGGSVSTLTIQRTQQEDSAVYLCASTALRGSNERFFGPGTRLTVL.

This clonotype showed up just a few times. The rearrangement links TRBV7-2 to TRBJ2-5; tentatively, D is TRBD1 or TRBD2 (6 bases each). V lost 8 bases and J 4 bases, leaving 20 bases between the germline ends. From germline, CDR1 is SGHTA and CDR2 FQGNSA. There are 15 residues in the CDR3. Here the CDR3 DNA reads TGTGCCAGCTCCATACGAGGGGGGCCGGGAGAGACCCAGTACTTC. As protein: CASSIRGGPGETQYF.

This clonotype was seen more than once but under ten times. For the CDR3, the DNA is TGTGCCAGCAGTTTAGAGGCGTCCTACGAGCAGTACTTC. As protein: CASSLEASYEQYF. The chain is built from TRBV12-3 or TRBV12-4 and TRBJ2-7; no firm D call. The CDR3 loop spans 13 amino acids. V shed 1 base and J shed 1 base, with 5 bases lying between them.

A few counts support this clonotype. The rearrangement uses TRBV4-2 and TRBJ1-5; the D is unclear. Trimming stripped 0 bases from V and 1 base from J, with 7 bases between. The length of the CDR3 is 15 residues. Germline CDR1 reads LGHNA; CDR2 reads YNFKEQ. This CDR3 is CASSQDPASNQPQHF. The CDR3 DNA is TGTGCCAGCAGCCAAGATCCGGCGAGCAATCAGCCCCAGCATTTT.

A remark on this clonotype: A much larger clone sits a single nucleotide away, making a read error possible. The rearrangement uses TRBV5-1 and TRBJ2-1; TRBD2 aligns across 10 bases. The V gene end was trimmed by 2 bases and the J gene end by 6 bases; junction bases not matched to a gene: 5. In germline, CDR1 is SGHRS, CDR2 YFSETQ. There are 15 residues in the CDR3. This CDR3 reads CASSFVSGGCNEQFF. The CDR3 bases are TGCGCCAGCAGCTTTGTTAGCGGGGGGTGCAATGAGCAGTTCTTC.

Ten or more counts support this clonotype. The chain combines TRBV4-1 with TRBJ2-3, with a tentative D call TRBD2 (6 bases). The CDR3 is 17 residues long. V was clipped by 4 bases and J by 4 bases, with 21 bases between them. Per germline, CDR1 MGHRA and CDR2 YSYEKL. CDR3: CASSLLGGPRGSDTQYF. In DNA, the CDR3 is TGCGCCAGCAGCCTCCTGGGGGGACCCCGCGGATCAGATACGCAGTATTTT.

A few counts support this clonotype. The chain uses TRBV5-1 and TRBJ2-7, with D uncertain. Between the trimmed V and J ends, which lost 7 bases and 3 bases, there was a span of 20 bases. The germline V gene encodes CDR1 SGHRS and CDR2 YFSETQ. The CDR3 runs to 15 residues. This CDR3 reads CASQLTPGSYYEQYF. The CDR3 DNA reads TGCGCCAGCCAATTAACTCCCGGGTCCTACTACGAGCAGTACTTC.